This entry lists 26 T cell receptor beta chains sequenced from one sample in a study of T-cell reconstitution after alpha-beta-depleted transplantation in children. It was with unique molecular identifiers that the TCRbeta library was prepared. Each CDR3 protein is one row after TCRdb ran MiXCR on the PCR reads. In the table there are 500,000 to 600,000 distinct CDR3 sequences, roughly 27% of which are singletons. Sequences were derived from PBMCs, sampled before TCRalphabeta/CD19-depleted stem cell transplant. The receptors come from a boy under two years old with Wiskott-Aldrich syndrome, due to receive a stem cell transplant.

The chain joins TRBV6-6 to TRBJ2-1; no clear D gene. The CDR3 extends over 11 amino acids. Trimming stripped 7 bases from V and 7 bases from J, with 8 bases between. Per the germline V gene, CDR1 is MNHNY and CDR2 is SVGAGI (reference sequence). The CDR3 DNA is TGTGCCAGCAACGCTTTGAATGAGCAGTTCTTC. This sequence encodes CASNALNEQFF.

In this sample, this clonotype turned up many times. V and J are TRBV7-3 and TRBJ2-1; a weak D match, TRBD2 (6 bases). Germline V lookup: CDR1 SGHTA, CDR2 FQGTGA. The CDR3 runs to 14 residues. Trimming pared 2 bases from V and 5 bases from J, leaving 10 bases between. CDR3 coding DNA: TGTGCCAGCAGCTTAGACGGGAGAGACAATGAGCAGTTCTTC. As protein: CASSLDGRDNEQFF.

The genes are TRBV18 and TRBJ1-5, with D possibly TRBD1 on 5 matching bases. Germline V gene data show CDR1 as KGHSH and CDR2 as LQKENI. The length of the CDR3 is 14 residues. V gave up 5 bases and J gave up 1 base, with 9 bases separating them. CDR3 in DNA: TGTGCCAGCTCAGGCGGACAAAGCAATCAGCCCCAGCATTTT. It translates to CASSGGQSNQPQHF.

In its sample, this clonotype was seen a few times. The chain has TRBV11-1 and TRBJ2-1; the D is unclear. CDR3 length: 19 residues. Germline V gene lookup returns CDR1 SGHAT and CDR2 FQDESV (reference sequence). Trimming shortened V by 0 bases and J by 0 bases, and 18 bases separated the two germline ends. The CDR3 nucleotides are TGTGCCAGCAGCTTAGCAGTTACCGGGTGGCCCCGCTCCTACAATGAGCAGTTCTTC. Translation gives CASSLAVTGWPRSYNEQFF.

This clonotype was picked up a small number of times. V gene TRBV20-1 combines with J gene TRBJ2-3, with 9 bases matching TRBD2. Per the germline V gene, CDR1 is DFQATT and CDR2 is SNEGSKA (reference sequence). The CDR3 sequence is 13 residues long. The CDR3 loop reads CGILAGVTDTQYF. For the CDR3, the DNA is TGCGGGATTTTAGCGGGAGTAACAGATACGCAGTATTTT.

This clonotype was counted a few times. This CDR3 is CSVDRGGRADEQFF. In nucleotides, the CDR3 is TGCAGCGTTGATCGCGGCGGGAGGGCCGATGAGCAGTTCTTC. This chain uses TRBV29-1 with TRBJ2-1; 9 bases agree with TRBD2. CDR3 length: 14 amino acids. The V gene end was trimmed by 3 bases and the J gene end by 8 bases; junction bases not matched to a gene: 8. CDR1 and CDR2 (germline): SQVTM, ANQGSEA.

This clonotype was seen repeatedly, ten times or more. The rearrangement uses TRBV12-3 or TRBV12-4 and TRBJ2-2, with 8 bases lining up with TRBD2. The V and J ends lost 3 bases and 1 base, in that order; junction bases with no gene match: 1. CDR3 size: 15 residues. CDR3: CASSFLAGNTGELFF. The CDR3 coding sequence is TGTGCCAGCAGTTTCCTAGCGGGGAACACCGGGGAGCTGTTTTTT.

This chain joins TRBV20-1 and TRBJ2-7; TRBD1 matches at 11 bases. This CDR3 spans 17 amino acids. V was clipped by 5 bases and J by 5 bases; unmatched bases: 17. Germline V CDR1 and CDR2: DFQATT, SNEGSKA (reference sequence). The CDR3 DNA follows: TGCAGTGCTGGCGGACAGGGGGCACCTAGTCGCCCGAACGAGCAGTACTTC. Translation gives CSAGGQGAPSRPNEQYF.

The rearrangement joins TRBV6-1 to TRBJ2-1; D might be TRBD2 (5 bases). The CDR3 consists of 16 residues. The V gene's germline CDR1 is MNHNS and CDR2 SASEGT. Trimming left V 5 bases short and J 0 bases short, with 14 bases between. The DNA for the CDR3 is TGTGCCAGCAGTCGCCGCCTAGCTAGCTCCTACAATGAGCAGTTCTTC. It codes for CASSRRLASSYNEQFF.

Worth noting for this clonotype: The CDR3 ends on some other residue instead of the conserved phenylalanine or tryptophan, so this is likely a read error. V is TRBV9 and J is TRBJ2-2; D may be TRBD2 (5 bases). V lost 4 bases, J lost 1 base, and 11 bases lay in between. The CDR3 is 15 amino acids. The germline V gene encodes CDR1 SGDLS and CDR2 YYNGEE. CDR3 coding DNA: TGTGCCAGCAGCCTCGGACTTTTGAACACCGGGGAGCTGTTTCTT. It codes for CASSLGLLNTGELFL.

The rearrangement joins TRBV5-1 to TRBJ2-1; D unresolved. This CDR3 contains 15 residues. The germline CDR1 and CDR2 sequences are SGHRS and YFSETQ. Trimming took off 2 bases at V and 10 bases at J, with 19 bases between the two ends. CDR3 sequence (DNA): TGCGCCAGCAGCTTCACACCCGGAGCCGATATGGAGCAGTTCTTC. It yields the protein CASSFTPGADMEQFF.

The CDR3 here is CASSPGVVRDNEQFF. The CDR3, as DNA: TGTGCCAGCAGCCCTGGTGTTGTACGGGACAATGAGCAGTTCTTC. The chain links TRBV11-2 to TRBJ2-1; D call uncertain. V lost 5 bases and J 5 bases, leaving 16 bases between the germline ends. CDR1 SGHAT and CDR2 FQNNGV come from the germline V gene. CDR3 length: 15 residues. Filled out from reference TRBV11-2 and TRBJ2-1, the complete variable domain reads EAGVAQSPRYKIIEKRQSVAFWCNPISGHATLYWYQQILGQGPKLLIQFQNNGVVDDSQLPKDRFSAERLKGVDSTLKIQPAKLEDSAVYLCASSPGVVRDNEQFFGPGTRLTVL.

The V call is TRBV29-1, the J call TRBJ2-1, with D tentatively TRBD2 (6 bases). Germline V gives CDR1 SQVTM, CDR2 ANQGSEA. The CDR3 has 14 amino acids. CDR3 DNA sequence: TGCAGTGGAGTCGGGGGAGAATTCAACAATGAGCAGTTCTTC. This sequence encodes CSGVGGEFNNEQFF.

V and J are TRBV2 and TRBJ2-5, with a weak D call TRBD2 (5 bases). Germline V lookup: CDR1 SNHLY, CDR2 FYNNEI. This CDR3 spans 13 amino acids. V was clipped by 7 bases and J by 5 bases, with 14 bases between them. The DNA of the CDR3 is TGTGCCAGCATTTCGGGGATGAGGGAGACCCAGTACTTC. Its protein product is CASISGMRETQYF. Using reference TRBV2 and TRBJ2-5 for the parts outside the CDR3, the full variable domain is EPEVTQTPSHQVTQMGQEVILRCVPISNHLYFYWYRQILGQKVEFLVSFYNNEISEKSEIFDDQFSVERPDGSNFTLKIRSTKLEDSAMYFCASISGMRETQYFGPGTRLLVL.

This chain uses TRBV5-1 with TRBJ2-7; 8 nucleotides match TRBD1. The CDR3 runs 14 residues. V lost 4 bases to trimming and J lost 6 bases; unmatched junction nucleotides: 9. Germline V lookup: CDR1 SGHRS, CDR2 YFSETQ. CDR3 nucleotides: TGCGCCAGCAGCCACCGGACAGGGTTTGGCGAGCAGTACTTC. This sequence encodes CASSHRTGFGEQYF.

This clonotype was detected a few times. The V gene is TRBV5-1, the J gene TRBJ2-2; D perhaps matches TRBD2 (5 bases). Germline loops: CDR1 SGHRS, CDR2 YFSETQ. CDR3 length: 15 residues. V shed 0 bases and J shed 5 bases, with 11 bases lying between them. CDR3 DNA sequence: TGCGCCAGCAGCTTGGGGAGCCCGGGGACCGGGGAGCTGTTTTTT. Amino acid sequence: CASSLGSPGTGELFF. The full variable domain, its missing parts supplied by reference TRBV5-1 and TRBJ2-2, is KAGVTQTPRYLIKTRGQQVTLSCSPISGHRSVSWYQQTPGQGLQFLFEYFSETQRNKGNFPGRFSGRQFSNSRSEMNVSTLELGDSALYLCASSLGSPGTGELFFGEGSRLTVL.

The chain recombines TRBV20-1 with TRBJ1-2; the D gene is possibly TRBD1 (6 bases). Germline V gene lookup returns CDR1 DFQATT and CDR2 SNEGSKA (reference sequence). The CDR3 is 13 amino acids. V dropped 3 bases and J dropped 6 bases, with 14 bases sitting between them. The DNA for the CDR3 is TGCAGTGCTAGCGGGACCAGGGGAGATGGCTACACCTTC. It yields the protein CSASGTRGDGYTF.

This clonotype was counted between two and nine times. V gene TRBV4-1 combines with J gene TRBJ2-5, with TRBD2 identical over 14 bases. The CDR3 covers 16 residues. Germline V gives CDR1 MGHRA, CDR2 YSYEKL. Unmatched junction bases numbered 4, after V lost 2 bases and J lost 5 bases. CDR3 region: CASSQTRTSGRETQYF. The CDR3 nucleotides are TGCGCCAGCAGCCAAACCCGGACTAGCGGGAGGGAGACCCAGTACTTC.

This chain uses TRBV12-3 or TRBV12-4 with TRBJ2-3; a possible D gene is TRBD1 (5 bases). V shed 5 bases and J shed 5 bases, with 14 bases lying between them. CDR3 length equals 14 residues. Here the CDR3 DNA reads TGTGCCAGCAGTGTACAGGTCTGGGTAGATACGCAGTATTTT. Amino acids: CASSVQVWVDTQYF.

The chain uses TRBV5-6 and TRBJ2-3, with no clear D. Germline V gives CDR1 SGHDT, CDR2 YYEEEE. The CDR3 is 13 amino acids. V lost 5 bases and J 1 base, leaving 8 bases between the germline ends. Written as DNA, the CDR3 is TGTGCCAGCAGAGAATTGCGCACAGATACGCAGTATTTT. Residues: CASRELRTDTQYF.

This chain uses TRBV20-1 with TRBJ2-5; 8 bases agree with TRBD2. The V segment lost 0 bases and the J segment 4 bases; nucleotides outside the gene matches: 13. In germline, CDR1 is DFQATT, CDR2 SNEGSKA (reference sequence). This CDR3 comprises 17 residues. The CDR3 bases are TGCAGTGCTAGAGATGGGAGCCGGCGGGAGGTCGTAGAGACCCAGTACTTC. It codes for CSARDGSRREVVETQYF.

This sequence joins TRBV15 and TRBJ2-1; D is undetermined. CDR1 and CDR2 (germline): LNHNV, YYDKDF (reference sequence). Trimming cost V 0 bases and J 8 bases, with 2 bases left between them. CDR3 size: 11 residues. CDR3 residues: CATSRDYEQFF. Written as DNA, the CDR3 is TGTGCCACCAGCAGAGACTATGAGCAGTTCTTC.

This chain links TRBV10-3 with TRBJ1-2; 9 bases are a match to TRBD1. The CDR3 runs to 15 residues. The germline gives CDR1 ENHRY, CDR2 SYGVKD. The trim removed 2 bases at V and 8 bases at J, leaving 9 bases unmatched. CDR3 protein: CAISEESQGARGYTF. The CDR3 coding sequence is TGTGCCATCAGTGAGGAATCACAGGGGGCAAGGGGCTACACCTTC.

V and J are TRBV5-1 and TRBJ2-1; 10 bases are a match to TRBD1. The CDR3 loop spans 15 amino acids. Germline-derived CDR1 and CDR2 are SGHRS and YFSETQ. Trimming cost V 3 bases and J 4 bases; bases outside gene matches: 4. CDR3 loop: CASSSRQGAYNEQFF. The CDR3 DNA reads TGCGCCAGCAGCTCCCGACAGGGGGCTTACAATGAGCAGTTCTTC.

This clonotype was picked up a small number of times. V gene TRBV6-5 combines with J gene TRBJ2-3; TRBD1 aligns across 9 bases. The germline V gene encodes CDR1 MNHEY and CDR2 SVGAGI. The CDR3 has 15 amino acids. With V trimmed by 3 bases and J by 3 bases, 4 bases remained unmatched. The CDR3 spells CASSYSGTGTDTQYF. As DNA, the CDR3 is TGTGCCAGCAGTTATTCCGGGACAGGGACAGATACGCAGTATTTT.

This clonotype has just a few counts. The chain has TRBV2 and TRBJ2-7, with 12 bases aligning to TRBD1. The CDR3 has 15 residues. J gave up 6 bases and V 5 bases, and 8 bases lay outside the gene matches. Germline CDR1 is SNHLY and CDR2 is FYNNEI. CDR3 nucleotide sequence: TGTGCCAGCAGTAATGCCGGGACAGGGGGCGGCGAGCAGTACTTC. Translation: CASSNAGTGGGEQYF.